Listed below are T cell receptor beta chains from one sample, sequenced in a study of identical twins. Each CDR3 protein gets one entry after TCRdb re-called the 5' RACE reads with MiXCR. Counted here are nearly 900,000 distinct CDR3 sequences, 12% occurring once; the ten biggest clones make up roughly 1.6%. These data also featured in a second study, about yellow fever vaccine responses in identical twins.

Sequenced sample: PBMCs. These receptors originate from a woman under 30 in good health. Both conserved end residues are part of each CDR3. The D gene is left open where the match is weak. Clone size appears in some rows only: once, few, many, or a class for an expanded clone.

cdr3_length | d_call | j_call | v_call | clone_size | cdr3_aa | cdr3_nt
14 | TRBD1 | TRBJ2-5 | TRBV12-3/TRBV12-4 | NA | CASAPTGVRETQYF | TGTGCCAGCGCCCCCACAGGGGTCCGGGAGACCCAGTACTTC
15 | NA | TRBJ2-1 | TRBV2 | few | CASSEDGSPYNEQFF | TGTGCCAGCAGTGAAGACGGGAGCCCCTACAATGAGCAGTTCTTC
13 | NA | TRBJ1-1 | TRBV20-1 | many | CSARDAVETEAFF | TGCAGTGCTAGGGACGCGGTCGAGACTGAAGCTTTCTTT
15 | NA | TRBJ2-2 | TRBV2 | few | CASSEIGQGTGELFF | TGTGCCAGCAGTGAGATCGGACAAGGCACCGGGGAGCTGTTTTTT
16 | NA | TRBJ2-5 | TRBV3-1 | NA | CASSETDRTIQETQYF | TGTGCCAGCAGTGAAACTGACAGAACCATTCAAGAGACCCAGTACTTC
17 | NA | TRBJ2-2 | TRBV4-1 | few | CASSQALKRGGLGELFF | TGCGCCAGCAGCCAAGCTCTAAAAAGGGGGGGCCTCGGGGAGCTGTTTTTT
14 | NA | TRBJ1-4 | TRBV7-2 | many | CASSSGPRDEKLFF | TGTGCCAGCAGCTCCGGACCAAGAGACGAAAAACTGTTTTTT
15 | TRBD2 | TRBJ2-5 | TRBV7-8 | few | CASSLALAGVETQYF | TGTGCCAGCAGCTTAGCGCTAGCGGGGGTTGAGACCCAGTACTTC
14 | NA | TRBJ2-1 | TRBV15 | many | CATSRGADYNEQFF | TGTGCCACCAGCAGAGGGGCGGATTACAATGAGCAGTTCTTC
11 | NA | TRBJ2-7 | TRBV5-1 | NA | CASSTQYEQYF | TGCGCCAGCAGCACCCAGTACGAGCAGTACTTC
16 | TRBD2 | TRBJ2-1 | TRBV20-1 | NA | CSARDPISGRYNEQFF | TGCAGTGCTAGAGATCCCATTAGCGGGAGGTACAATGAGCAGTTCTTC
14 | NA | TRBJ1-5 | TRBV12-3/TRBV12-4 | NA | CASSLGRGRDSQHF | TGTGCCAGCAGTTTAGGCAGGGGCAGGGATTCCCAGCATTTT
16 | TRBD2 | TRBJ2-7 | TRBV7-2 | NA | CASSLSATSATYEQYF | TGTGCCAGCAGCTTAAGCGCAACTAGCGCTACCTACGAGCAGTACTTC
12 | NA | TRBJ2-1 | TRBV4-1 | NA | CASSQAGREQFF | TGCGCCAGCAGCCAAGCGGGCCGGGAGCAGTTCTTC